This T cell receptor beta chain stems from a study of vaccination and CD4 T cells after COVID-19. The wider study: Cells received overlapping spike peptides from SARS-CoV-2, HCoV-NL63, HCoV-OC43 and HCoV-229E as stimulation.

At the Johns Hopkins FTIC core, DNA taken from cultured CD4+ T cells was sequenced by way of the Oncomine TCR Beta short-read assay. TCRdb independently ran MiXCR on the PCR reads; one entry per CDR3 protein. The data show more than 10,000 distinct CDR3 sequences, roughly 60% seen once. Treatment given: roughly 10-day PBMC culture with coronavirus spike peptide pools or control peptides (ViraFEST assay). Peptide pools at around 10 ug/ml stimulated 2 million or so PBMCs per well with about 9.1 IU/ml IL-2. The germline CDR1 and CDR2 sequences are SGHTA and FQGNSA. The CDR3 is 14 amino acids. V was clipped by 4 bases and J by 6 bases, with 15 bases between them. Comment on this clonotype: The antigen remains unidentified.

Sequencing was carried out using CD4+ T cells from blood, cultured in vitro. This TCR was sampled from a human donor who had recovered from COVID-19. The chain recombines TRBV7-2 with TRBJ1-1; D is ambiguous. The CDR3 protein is CASSSSLLPSEAFF. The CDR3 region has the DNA TGTGCCAGCAGCTCTTCTCTTCTCCCCTCTGAAGCTTTCTTT.